These T cell receptor beta chains were read from a single sample in a study of neurological immune-mediated disorders. TCRdb reprocessed the 5' RACE reads via MiXCR and lists one record per CDR3 protein. This sample has roughly 56,000 distinct CDR3 sequences, with roughly an eighth found just once. The sequencing input was PBMCs. The receptors here all came from a man between 60 and 75 years old in good health. Both conserved end residues are part of each CDR3. D genes are given only for firm matches. The listing skips clone size in some rows; elsewhere it reads once, few, many or a size class.

len: 17; v_gene: TRBV6-2/TRBV6-3; j_gene: TRBJ1-3; d_gene: TRBD1; abundance: many; CDR3nt: TGTGCCAGCAGTTTACCGGGACAGGCCGTCTCTGGAAACACCATATATTTT; CDR3aa: CASSLPGQAVSGNTIYF
len: 14; v_gene: TRBV7-2; j_gene: TRBJ2-3; d_gene: TRBD2; abundance: NA; CDR3nt: TGTGCCAGCAGCGTCGGACTAGCGGGAGATACGCAGTATTTT; CDR3aa: CASSVGLAGDTQYF
len: 15; v_gene: TRBV29-1; j_gene: TRBJ1-1; d_gene: TRBD1; abundance: many; CDR3nt: TGCAGCGCCAGAGGCACCGGGACAGTGAACACTGAAGCTTTCTTT; CDR3aa: CSARGTGTVNTEAFF
len: 15; v_gene: TRBV6-1; j_gene: TRBJ1-1; d_gene: NA; abundance: many; CDR3nt: TGTGCCAGCAGTGAAGGGCAGCTAAAAGTAACTGAAGCTTTCTTT; CDR3aa: CASSEGQLKVTEAFF
len: 15; v_gene: TRBV12-3/TRBV12-4; j_gene: TRBJ2-3; d_gene: NA; abundance: many; CDR3nt: TGTGCCAGCACCCGTCTGGGACTTTACACAGATACGCAGTATTTT; CDR3aa: CASTRLGLYTDTQYF
len: 18; v_gene: TRBV5-1; j_gene: TRBJ1-2; d_gene: TRBD1; abundance: many; CDR3nt: TGCGCCAGCAGCGGGGGACAGTTCTGGGAGGGTGACAACTATGGCTACACCTTC; CDR3aa: CASSGGQFWEGDNYGYTF
len: 11; v_gene: TRBV5-6; j_gene: TRBJ2-4; d_gene: NA; abundance: many; CDR3nt: TGTGCCAGCAGCTCGGGGAACATTCAGTACTTC; CDR3aa: CASSSGNIQYF
len: 12; v_gene: TRBV29-1; j_gene: TRBJ2-1; d_gene: TRBD2; abundance: NA; CDR3nt: TGCAGCGTTGAACTAGCGGGGGCAGGGCAGTTCTTC; CDR3aa: CSVELAGAGQFF
len: 15; v_gene: TRBV20-1; j_gene: TRBJ2-5; d_gene: NA; abundance: many; CDR3nt: TGCAGTGTTCCTAGGATAAGACTAGAGGGCGAGACCCAGTACTTC; CDR3aa: CSVPRIRLEGETQYF
len: 18; v_gene: TRBV7-9; j_gene: TRBJ2-3; d_gene: TRBD2; abundance: many; CDR3nt: TGTGCCAGCAGCCCCGGGCTAGCGGGGTTTCCTAGCACAGATACGCAGTATTTT; CDR3aa: CASSPGLAGFPSTDTQYF
len: 13; v_gene: TRBV18; j_gene: TRBJ2-1; d_gene: TRBD1; abundance: many; CDR3nt: TGTGCCAGCTCACCCTACCCGGGACAGGAGCAGTTCTTC; CDR3aa: CASSPYPGQEQFF
len: 13; v_gene: TRBV5-1; j_gene: TRBJ1-1; d_gene: NA; abundance: medium-sized; CDR3nt: TGCGCCAGCAGCTTGGAGATTCACACTGAAGCTTTCTTT; CDR3aa: CASSLEIHTEAFF
len: 14; v_gene: TRBV12-3/TRBV12-4; j_gene: TRBJ2-5; d_gene: TRBD1; abundance: many; CDR3nt: TGTGCCAGCAGTCCGGGACAGGGGCATCGCGACCAGTACTTC; CDR3aa: CASSPGQGHRDQYF
len: 11; v_gene: TRBV29-1; j_gene: TRBJ2-5; d_gene: NA; abundance: many; CDR3nt: TGCAGCGTTGTAGGGGGTGAGACCCAGTACTTC; CDR3aa: CSVVGGETQYF
len: 13; v_gene: TRBV13; j_gene: TRBJ2-7; d_gene: NA; abundance: many; CDR3nt: TGTGCCAGCAGCTTAGGGTCGGGGACCAAGCAGTACTTC; CDR3aa: CASSLGSGTKQYF
len: 17; v_gene: TRBV5-6; j_gene: TRBJ1-1; d_gene: TRBD1; abundance: many; CDR3nt: TGTGCCAGCAGCTCTCTGGAGGGGGCGTCTCGGAACACTGAAGCTTTCTTT; CDR3aa: CASSSLEGASRNTEAFF
len: 13; v_gene: TRBV5-1; j_gene: TRBJ1-5; d_gene: TRBD1; abundance: few; CDR3nt: TGCGCCAGCAGCTTGGACAGGGGGTCGCCCCAGCATTTT; CDR3aa: CASSLDRGSPQHF
len: 15; v_gene: TRBV7-2; j_gene: TRBJ1-6; d_gene: NA; abundance: many; CDR3nt: TGTGCCAGCAGCCCCCCCGGAGTAAATAATTCACCCCTCCACTTT; CDR3aa: CASSPPGVNNSPLHF